This passage covers 32 T cell receptor beta chains from one sample sequenced in a study of CD8 T cells in ankylosing spondylitis. MiXCR, run by TCRdb on the 5' RACE reads, gives a single entry per CDR3 protein. The table shows fewer than 750,000 distinct CDR3 sequences, with around a fifth occurring only once. These receptors are not linked to any known antigen. Study results and caveats: In ankylosing spondylitis blood, a motif of about 8 highly homologous TCR beta variants appeared characteristic.

The material sequenced was blood, either unsorted or a sorted T cell fraction (not recorded which). These receptors came from a male donor with ankylosing spondylitis.

This clonotype was counted between two and nine times. The genes are TRBV12-3 or TRBV12-4 and TRBJ2-3; no firm D call. Trimming removed 3 bases at V and 7 bases at J, with 5 bases between. There are 11 residues in the CDR3. The CDR3 sequence is CASSFDNTQYF. The DNA of the CDR3 is TGTGCCAGCAGTTTTGATAATACGCAGTATTTT.

The chain is built from TRBV20-1 and TRBJ2-1; TRBD2 matches 8 bases. Trimming took 6 bases from V and 6 from J; bases not matched to a gene: 16. The CDR3 sequence is 16 residues long. The germline V gene encodes CDR1 DFQATT and CDR2 SNEGSKA (reference sequence). The CDR3 DNA is TGCAGTGCGCCTTTTCCCGGGGGGGCCCTCACCAATGAGCAGTTCTTC. This sequence encodes CSAPFPGGALTNEQFF.

This clonotype was observed many times. The chain links TRBV7-8 to TRBJ2-3; 8 nucleotides agree with TRBD1. The CDR3 is made up of 14 amino acids. The V segment lost 3 bases and the J segment 6 bases; nucleotides outside the gene matches: 5. The V gene's germline CDR1 is SGHVS and CDR2 FQNEAQ. CDR3 protein: CASSFRGPEDTQYF. In DNA, the CDR3 is TGTGCCAGCAGCTTCAGGGGGCCAGAGGATACGCAGTATTTT. The full variable domain, rest sourced from reference TRBV7-8 and TRBJ2-3, is GAGVSQSPRYKVAKRGQDVALRCDPISGHVSLFWYQQALGQGPEFLTYFQNEAQLDKSGLPSDRFFAERPEGSVSTLKIQRTQQEDSAVYLCASSFRGPEDTQYFGPGTRLTVL.

CDR3 sequence reads: CSAGAMTVMNTEAFF. CDR3 bases: TGCAGTGCTGGGGCCATGACAGTCATGAACACTGAAGCTTTCTTT. J is TRBJ1-1 and V is TRBV20-1, with D possibly being TRBD1 (5 bases). The CDR3 consists of 15 residues. V was cut by 5 bases and J by 0 bases, with 16 bases left in between. Germline lookup yields CDR1 DFQATT and CDR2 SNEGSKA (reference sequence).

The chain recombines TRBV7-3 with TRBJ2-3; the D gene could be TRBD1 or TRBD2 (5 bases each). Trimming took off 5 bases at V and 1 base at J, with 16 bases between the two ends. This CDR3 region has 16 residues. Germline CDR1 is SGHTA and CDR2 is FQGTGA. The CDR3 sequence: CASSAGGGPRTDTQYF. The CDR3 DNA follows: TGTGCCAGCAGCGCCGGTGGGGGACCTCGCACAGATACGCAGTATTTT.

This clonotype was seen only a few times. The chain is built from TRBV20-1 and TRBJ2-1; 9 bases are shared with TRBD2. Trimming took 3 bases from V and 3 from J; bases not matched to a gene: 18. CDR1 is DFQATT and CDR2 is SNEGSKA in the germline V gene (reference sequence). The CDR3 runs 19 residues. CDR3 sequence (DNA): TGCAGTGCTAGTGGCCGGGAGACTTGGGGACTAGCTTTCTACAATGAGCAGTTCTTC. Translated, it gives CSASGRETWGLAFYNEQFF.

The chain is built from TRBV6-2 or TRBV6-3 and TRBJ2-3; D is unclear. CDR1 is MNHEY, CDR2 SVGEGT, per germline. CDR3 length equals 14 residues. V lost 4 bases and J lost 2, with 10 bases in between. This CDR3 reads CASSWVANTDTQYF. The CDR3 nucleotides are TGTGCCAGCAGTTGGGTCGCGAACACAGATACGCAGTATTTT.

This clonotype was picked up a small number of times. The CDR3 reads CSARIGGYEQYF. CDR3 nucleotides: TGCAGTGCTCGCATCGGGGGATACGAGCAGTACTTC. This chain joins TRBV20-1 and TRBJ2-7; possibly TRBD2 for D (6 bases). Trimming cost V 5 bases and J 4 bases, with 12 bases left between them. The CDR3 extends over 12 amino acids. Germline V gene lookup returns CDR1 DFQATT and CDR2 SNEGSKA (reference sequence).

V is TRBV11-2 and J is TRBJ1-2, with 7 bases fitting TRBD1. The ends lost 5 bases at V and 5 bases at J; junction bases unmatched: 11. This CDR3 has 15 residues. The germline CDR1 and CDR2 sequences are SGHAT and FQNNGV. The CDR3 region is CASSPTRQGHYGYTF. The CDR3 DNA follows: TGTGCCAGCAGCCCAACTAGACAGGGCCATTATGGCTACACCTTC.

The sample holds one count of this clonotype. The V and J genes are TRBV6-2 or TRBV6-3 and TRBJ2-1; no reliable D call. The germline CDR1 and CDR2 sequences are MNHEY and SVGEGT. The CDR3 extends over 14 amino acids. Trimming removed 2 bases from V and 1 base from J, with 6 bases in between. The CDR3 sequence is CASSYPGSYNEQFF. CDR3 nucleotides: TGTGCCAGCAGTTACCCGGGTTCCTACAATGAGCAGTTCTTC.

Of note for this clonotype: Since the CDR3 does not end with the conserved phenylalanine or tryptophan, this likely comes from a read error. The V and J genes are TRBV12-3 or TRBV12-4 and TRBJ1-3, with D unclear. The CDR3 runs to 14 residues. V shed 4 bases and J shed 0 bases, with 7 bases lying between them. This chain's CDR3 is CASSSWDSGNTIYI. In DNA form, the CDR3 reads TGTGCCAGCAGTTCCTGGGACTCTGGAAACACCATATATATT.

The genes are TRBV7-8 and TRBJ2-2; D ambiguous. CDR3 size: 15 residues. The V gene lost 2 bases and the J gene lost 8 bases, with 15 bases spanning the gap. CDR1 and CDR2 from the germline V gene are SGHVS and FQNEAQ. The CDR3 region is CASSLQEQLRGELFF. In DNA form, the CDR3 reads TGTGCCAGCAGCTTACAGGAGCAACTGAGGGGGGAGCTGTTTTTT.

The J gene is TRBJ2-7, the V gene TRBV6-1; 11 bases are shared with TRBD2. Germline CDR1 is MNHNS and CDR2 is SASEGT. This CDR3 is built from 14 residues. V lost 7 bases to trimming and J lost 5 bases; unmatched junction nucleotides: 7. The CDR3 sequence is CASKPSGRQDEQYF. The CDR3 bases are TGTGCCAGCAAGCCTAGCGGGAGGCAGGACGAGCAGTACTTC.

J is TRBJ2-1 and V is TRBV7-2; tentatively, D is TRBD1 (6 bases). Trimming removed 6 bases at V and 2 bases at J, with 14 bases between. The CDR3 extends over 15 amino acids. Germline V CDR1 and CDR2: SGHTA, FQGNSA. The CDR3 is CASSSKTGTYNEQFF. Here the CDR3 DNA reads TGTGCCAGCAGTTCAAAGACAGGCACCTACAATGAGCAGTTCTTC.

This clonotype occurred many times. The genes are TRBV20-1 and TRBJ2-7; D perhaps matches TRBD2 (6 bases). CDR3 size: 17 residues. V was cut by 0 bases and J by 0 bases, with 18 bases left in between. Germline V gives CDR1 DFQATT, CDR2 SNEGSKA (reference sequence). DNA of the CDR3: TGCAGTGCTAGAGATGGGCCCGGGACTTCTAGCTCCTACGAGCAGTACTTC. Translating gives CSARDGPGTSSSYEQYF.

The table lists this clonotype with a few counts. The chain employs TRBV4-1 and TRBJ1-5; perhaps TRBD1 as D (5 bases). With 4 bases removed from V and 5 bases from J, the gap between germline ends came to 15 bases. The length of the CDR3 is 15 residues. The germline gives CDR1 MGHRA, CDR2 YSYEKL. The CDR3 coding sequence is TGCGCCAGCAGCCGAGAGGATGGGGCCTATCAGCCCCAGCATTTT. It yields the protein CASSREDGAYQPQHF.

This clonotype was recorded a few times. The chain recombines TRBV12-3 or TRBV12-4 with TRBJ2-2; weak D call: TRBD2 (6 bases). Trimming removed 2 bases at V and 3 bases at J, with 10 bases between. The CDR3 loop spans 15 amino acids. The CDR3: CASSLLATDTGELFF. As DNA, the CDR3 is TGTGCCAGCAGTTTACTAGCGACAGACACCGGGGAGCTGTTTTTT.

The chain combines TRBV28 with TRBJ2-7, with D maybe TRBD2 (6 bases). The CDR3 consists of 15 residues. Germline assignment: CDR1 MDHEN and CDR2 SYDVKM. The V end lost 3 bases, the J end lost 0 bases, and 12 bases lay between the germline ends. The CDR3 sequence: CASSFRGTISYEQYF. The CDR3 DNA reads as TGTGCCAGCAGTTTCCGCGGGACGATCTCCTACGAGCAGTACTTC.

The chain couples TRBV5-8 to TRBJ2-1; TRBD2 might be the D (5 bases). Germline V gives CDR1 SGHTS, CDR2 YDEGEE. Trimming removed 3 bases at V and 7 bases at J, with 17 bases between. The CDR3 extends over 15 amino acids. CDR3 DNA sequence: TGTGCCAGCAGCTCGCGGGCCCCTGTACCGAATGAGCAGTTCTTC. Its translation: CASSSRAPVPNEQFF.

This clonotype was counted a few times. The V and J genes are TRBV29-1 and TRBJ1-1; a weak D match, TRBD1 (6 bases). V was shortened by 6 bases and J by 4 bases, with 15 bases between the two germline ends. Germline V CDR1 and CDR2: SQVTM, ANQGSEA. The CDR3 is made up of 13 amino acids. The CDR3 sequence is CSVNRVGLTEAFF. The CDR3, as DNA: TGCAGCGTGAACAGGGTGGGGCTCACTGAAGCTTTCTTT.

The chain recombines TRBV12-3 or TRBV12-4 with TRBJ1-5; 9 nucleotides match TRBD1. V shed 6 bases, J shed 0 bases, and the junction held 3 bases outside the gene matches. This CDR3 region has 15 residues. Here the CDR3 reads CASSWTGVSNQPQHF. CDR3 bases: TGTGCCAGCAGCTGGACAGGGGTTAGCAATCAGCCCCAGCATTTT.

The V gene is TRBV4-1, the J gene TRBJ2-7; D possibly corresponds to TRBD2 (5 bases). Trimming took off 0 bases at V and 6 bases at J, with 15 bases between the two ends. In germline, CDR1 is MGHRA, CDR2 YSYEKL. The CDR3 has 15 residues. The CDR3 bases are TGCGCCAGCAGCCAAGACACTAGTGGATGGGTCGAGCAGTACTTC. It encodes CASSQDTSGWVEQYF.

The CDR3 region has the DNA TGTGCCAGTAGGACAGGGGGAAGTGAAGCTTTCTTT. The encoded protein is CASRTGGSEAFF. The rearrangement joins TRBV19 to TRBJ1-1, with 9 bases matching TRBD1. Per the germline V gene, CDR1 is LNHDA and CDR2 is SQIVND (reference sequence). There are 12 residues in the CDR3. Trimming at V came to 6 bases and at J to 7 bases, leaving 3 bases not matched to a gene. The full variable domain, in which reference TRBV19 and TRBJ1-1 provide the parts outside the CDR3, is DGGITQSPKYLFRKEGQNVTLSCEQNLNHDAMYWYRQDPGQGLRLIYYSQIVNDFQKGDIAEGYSVSREKKESFPLTVTSAQKNPTAFYLCASRTGGSEAFFGQGTRLTVV.

The rearrangement links TRBV12-3 or TRBV12-4 to TRBJ2-6; 9 bases agree with TRBD1. V shed 6 bases, J shed 0 bases, and the junction held 6 bases outside the gene matches. The CDR3 loop spans 17 amino acids. The CDR3 coding sequence is TGTGCCAGCAGCCGAACAGGGGGCCCCTCTGGGGCCAACGTCCTGACTTTC. Translation: CASSRTGGPSGANVLTF.

A few counts support this clonotype. The V gene is TRBV4-2, the J gene TRBJ2-3; 13 positions agree with TRBD2. V trimming: 0 bases; J trimming: 2 bases; junction bases outside the gene matches: 8. This CDR3 spans 19 amino acids. In germline, CDR1 is LGHNA, CDR2 YNFKEQ. This CDR3 reads CASSQDLRLAGGITDTQYF. The CDR3 DNA is TGTGCCAGCAGCCAAGATTTGAGACTAGCGGGAGGTATCACAGATACGCAGTATTTT.

This clonotype showed up just a few times. The chain is built from TRBV12-3 or TRBV12-4 and TRBJ2-6; D unresolved. Trimming took off 5 bases at V and 9 bases at J, with 14 bases between the two ends. This CDR3 has 14 residues. As DNA, the CDR3 is TGTGCCAGCAGTCGCCCCGGCGCTTACAACGTCCTGACTTTC. Protein product: CASSRPGAYNVLTF.

The chain carries TRBV29-1 and TRBJ1-3; D remains unclear. The germline V gene encodes CDR1 SQVTM and CDR2 ANQGSEA. The CDR3 contains 12 residues. Trimming removed 4 bases at V and 0 bases at J, with 4 bases between. The CDR3 here is CSVVFSGNTIYF. The CDR3 region has the DNA TGCAGCGTTGTGTTCTCTGGAAACACCATATATTTT.

The genes are TRBV28 and TRBJ2-1; 13 positions agree with TRBD2. V shed 6 bases and J 0 bases; nucleotides not matched to a gene: 5. Germline lookup yields CDR1 MDHEN and CDR2 SYDVKM. CDR3 size: 17 residues. CDR3 sequence: CASSTSGRASSYNEQFF. CDR3 DNA: TGTGCCAGCAGCACTAGCGGGAGGGCAAGCTCCTACAATGAGCAGTTCTTC.

This clonotype was seen repeatedly, ten times or more. The chain couples TRBV29-1 to TRBJ1-1, with D maybe TRBD1 (5 bases). The V end was cut by 7 bases, the J end by 5 bases, with 8 bases between. This CDR3 has 10 amino acids. Per the germline V gene, CDR1 is SQVTM and CDR2 is ANQGSEA. CDR3 DNA sequence: TGCAGCGGGGGGGGGACTGAAGCTTTCTTT. Protein product: CSGGGTEAFF.

Here the CDR3 reads CASSARGGAYNEQFF. The CDR3 nucleotides are TGTGCCAGCAGCGCCCGCGGGGGGGCCTACAATGAGCAGTTCTTC. The genes are TRBV9 and TRBJ2-1; TRBD2 agrees at 9 bases. The CDR3 spans 15 residues. Trimming at V came to 3 bases and at J to 2 bases, leaving 3 bases not matched to a gene. Germline assignment: CDR1 SGDLS and CDR2 YYNGEE.

The rearrangement uses TRBV6-1 and TRBJ2-3; D possibly corresponds to TRBD1 (6 bases). There are 14 residues in the CDR3. Germline V gene sequence: CDR1 MNHNS, CDR2 SASEGT. Trimming took 6 bases from V and 5 from J, leaving 15 bases between them. This chain's CDR3 is CASRDHRVGDTQYF. The DNA of the CDR3 is TGTGCCAGCAGGGACCACAGGGTGGGAGATACGCAGTATTTT.

The chain couples TRBV4-3 to TRBJ2-7, with a weak D call TRBD1 (6 bases). CDR1 LGHNA and CDR2 YSLEER come from the germline V gene. Trimming pared 3 bases from V and 3 bases from J, leaving 12 bases between. The CDR3 spans 14 residues. The CDR3 sequence: CASSQDTGSYEQYF. CDR3 nucleotides: TGCGCCAGCAGCCAGGATACAGGGAGCTACGAGCAGTACTTC.